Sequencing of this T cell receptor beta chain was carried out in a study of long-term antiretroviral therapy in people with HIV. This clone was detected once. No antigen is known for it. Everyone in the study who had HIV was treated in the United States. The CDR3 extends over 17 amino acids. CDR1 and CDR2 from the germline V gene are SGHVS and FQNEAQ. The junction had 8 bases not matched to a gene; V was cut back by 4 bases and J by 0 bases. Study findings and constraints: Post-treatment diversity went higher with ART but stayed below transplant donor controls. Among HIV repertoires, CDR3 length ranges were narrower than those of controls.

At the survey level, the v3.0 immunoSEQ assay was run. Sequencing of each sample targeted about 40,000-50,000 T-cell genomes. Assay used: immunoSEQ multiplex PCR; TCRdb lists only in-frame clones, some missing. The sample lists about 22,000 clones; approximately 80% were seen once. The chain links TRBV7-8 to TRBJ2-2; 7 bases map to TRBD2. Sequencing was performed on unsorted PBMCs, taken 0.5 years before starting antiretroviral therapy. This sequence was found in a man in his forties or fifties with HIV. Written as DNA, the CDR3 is TGTGCCAGCAGCTCCCGACTAGCTCCCGCGAACACCGGGGAGCTGTTTTTT. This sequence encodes CASSSRLAPANTGELFF.